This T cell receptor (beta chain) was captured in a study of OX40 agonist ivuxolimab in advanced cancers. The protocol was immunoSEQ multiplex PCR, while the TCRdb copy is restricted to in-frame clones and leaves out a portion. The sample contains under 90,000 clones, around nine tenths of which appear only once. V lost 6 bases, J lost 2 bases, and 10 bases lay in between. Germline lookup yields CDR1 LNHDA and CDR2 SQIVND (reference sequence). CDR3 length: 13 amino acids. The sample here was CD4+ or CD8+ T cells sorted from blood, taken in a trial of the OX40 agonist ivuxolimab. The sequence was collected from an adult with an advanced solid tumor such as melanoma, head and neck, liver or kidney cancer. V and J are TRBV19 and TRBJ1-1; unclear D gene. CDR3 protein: CASRRTGNTEAFF. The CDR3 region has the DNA TGTGCCAGTAGACGGACGGGAAACACTGAAGCTTTCTTT.